This is a list of T cell receptor beta chains from one sample in a study of T cell changes during pregnancy in multiple sclerosis. Clones were sequenced by immunoSEQ multiplex PCR, and TCRdb holds only the in-frame ones, with some missing. The sample consists of about 59,000 clones, roughly 93% of them appearing once. Sequencing used CD4+ T cells from peripheral blood mononuclear cells, obtained before pregnancy. The receptors originated from a female donor with multiple sclerosis, enrolled in a pregnancy study. The CDR3 runs from the conserved cysteine through the conserved F or W.

CDR3aa: CATSSRETQYF
v_gene: TRBV15
j_gene: TRBJ2-5

CDR3aa: CSVERGLEKQETQYF
v_gene: TRBV29-1
j_gene: TRBJ2-5

CDR3aa: CASTPGLPPSYNEQFF
v_gene: TRBV2
j_gene: TRBJ2-1

CDR3aa: CASGREVEKLFF
v_gene: TRBV27
j_gene: TRBJ1-4

CDR3aa: CASSLDAGANEQFF
v_gene: TRBV5-1
j_gene: TRBJ2-1

CDR3aa: CASSRPSTGARGYTF
v_gene: TRBV11-2
j_gene: TRBJ1-2

CDR3aa: CASSFRGRSYEQYF
v_gene: TRBV6-8
j_gene: TRBJ2-7

CDR3aa: CASSLGQVSDGYTF
v_gene: TRBV7-2
j_gene: TRBJ1-2

CDR3aa: CASSQDQGGKETQYF
v_gene: TRBV4-3
j_gene: TRBJ2-5

CDR3aa: CASSLTATNYGYTF
v_gene: TRBV5-1
j_gene: TRBJ1-2

CDR3aa: CASKRQGDQPQHF
v_gene: TRBV19
j_gene: TRBJ1-5

CDR3aa: CASSQAGVGNNEQFF
v_gene: TRBV2
j_gene: TRBJ2-1

CDR3aa: CASRLYSGRALPNTGELFF
v_gene: TRBV5-1
j_gene: TRBJ2-2

CDR3aa: CASSQGQGGNEKLFF
v_gene: TRBV4-3
j_gene: TRBJ1-4

CDR3aa: CASSVDRVPNNEQFF
v_gene: TRBV6-1
j_gene: TRBJ2-1

CDR3aa: CASSFDTDYGYTF
v_gene: TRBV5-1
j_gene: TRBJ1-2

CDR3aa: CASSFGRAANTGELFF
v_gene: TRBV6-5
j_gene: TRBJ2-2

CDR3aa: CASRDGWQAYEQYF
v_gene: TRBV28
j_gene: TRBJ2-7

CDR3aa: CASSRVDEQYF
v_gene: TRBV5-6
j_gene: TRBJ2-7

CDR3aa: CASSLVVEGEQFF
v_gene: TRBV5-1
j_gene: TRBJ2-1

CDR3aa: CASSLGDRVDQPQHF
v_gene: TRBV5-8
j_gene: TRBJ1-5

CDR3aa: CASSLRTGGKAEAFF
v_gene: TRBV18
j_gene: TRBJ1-1

CDR3aa: CSVEIRQGNEQYF
v_gene: TRBV29-1
j_gene: TRBJ2-7

CDR3aa: CASSFAGRSSYEQYF
v_gene: TRBV27
j_gene: TRBJ2-7

CDR3aa: CASSFGGNTEAFF
v_gene: TRBV28
j_gene: TRBJ1-1

CDR3aa: CASSQDGPSTDTQYF
v_gene: TRBV4-3
j_gene: TRBJ2-3

CDR3aa: CASSLGSGNTGELFF
v_gene: TRBV7-3
j_gene: TRBJ2-2

CDR3aa: CASREPGKGTGELFF
v_gene: TRBV7-6
j_gene: TRBJ2-2

CDR3aa: CASSSTGARSTYEQYF
v_gene: TRBV28
j_gene: TRBJ2-7

CDR3aa: CASSLGGRTSGTSYEQYF
v_gene: TRBV5-4
j_gene: TRBJ2-7

CDR3aa: CASVGQGNQPQHF
v_gene: TRBV2
j_gene: TRBJ1-5

CDR3aa: CASSRLQVSGRGTGELFF
v_gene: TRBV14
j_gene: TRBJ2-2

CDR3aa: CASRGTASYEQYF
v_gene: TRBV5-1
j_gene: TRBJ2-7

CDR3aa: CASGDGPMNTEAFF
v_gene: TRBV28
j_gene: TRBJ1-1

CDR3aa: CATSLEIAGSHEQYF
v_gene: TRBV15
j_gene: TRBJ2-7

CDR3aa: CASRGQGSGSPLHF
v_gene: TRBV6-6
j_gene: TRBJ1-6

CDR3aa: CASLGGGYGYTF
v_gene: TRBV7-9
j_gene: TRBJ1-2

CDR3aa: CASSAPGQGYGYTF
v_gene: TRBV5-6
j_gene: TRBJ1-2

CDR3aa: CASSLWSHRGPTDTQYF
v_gene: TRBV5-6
j_gene: TRBJ2-3

CDR3aa: CASSLAAAPNTGELFF
v_gene: TRBV28
j_gene: TRBJ2-2

CDR3aa: CASSQGTSGREEQYF
v_gene: TRBV11-2
j_gene: TRBJ2-7

CDR3aa: CASSLSGDGFYGYTF
v_gene: TRBV27
j_gene: TRBJ1-2

CDR3aa: CASSSRGETQYF
v_gene: TRBV9
j_gene: TRBJ2-5

CDR3aa: CASSNPGWDRVYGYTF
v_gene: TRBV11-2
j_gene: TRBJ1-2

CDR3aa: CASSRQHRDVTTGELFF
v_gene: TRBV27
j_gene: TRBJ2-2

CDR3aa: CSASQGTEAFF
v_gene: TRBV20-1
j_gene: TRBJ1-1

CDR3aa: CASSLTNLAGGRTGELFF
v_gene: TRBV7-3
j_gene: TRBJ2-2

CDR3aa: CASSIGTGSNQPQHF
v_gene: TRBV19
j_gene: TRBJ1-5